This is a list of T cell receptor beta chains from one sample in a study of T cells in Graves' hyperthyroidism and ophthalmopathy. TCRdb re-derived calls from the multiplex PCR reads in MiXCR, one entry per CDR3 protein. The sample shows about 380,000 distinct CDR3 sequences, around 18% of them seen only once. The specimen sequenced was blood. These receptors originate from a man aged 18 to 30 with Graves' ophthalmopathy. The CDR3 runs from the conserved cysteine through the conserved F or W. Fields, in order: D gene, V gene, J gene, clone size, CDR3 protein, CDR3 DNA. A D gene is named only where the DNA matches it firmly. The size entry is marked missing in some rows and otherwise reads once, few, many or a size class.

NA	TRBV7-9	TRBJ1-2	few	CASSSKTLGADGYTF	TGTGCCAGCAGCTCGAAAACGCTGGGGGCGGATGGCTACACCTTC
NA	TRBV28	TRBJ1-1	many	CATTSSAATMNTEAFF	TGTGCCACCACCAGTTCGGCAGCTACTATGAACACTGAAGCTTTCTTT
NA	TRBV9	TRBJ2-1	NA	CASGFGDEQFF	TGTGCCAGCGGGTTCGGGGATGAGCAGTTCTTC
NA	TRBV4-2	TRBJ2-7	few	CASSQDGGRIYEQYF	TGTGCCAGCAGCCAAGATGGGGGCAGGATCTACGAGCAGTACTTC
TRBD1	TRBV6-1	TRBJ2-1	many	CASRGTGVRYNEQFF	TGTGCCAGCAGAGGGACAGGGGTGAGATACAATGAGCAGTTCTTC
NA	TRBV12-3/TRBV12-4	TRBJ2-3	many	CASSLSWDSDTQYF	TGTGCCAGCAGTTTGTCCTGGGACTCAGATACGCAGTATTTT
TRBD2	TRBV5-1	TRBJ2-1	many	CASSLLAGEYNEQFF	TGCGCCAGCAGCTTACTAGCGGGAGAGTACAATGAGCAGTTCTTC
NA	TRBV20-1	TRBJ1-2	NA	CSARDLTGIYGYTF	TGCAGTGCTAGAGATCTCACAGGGATCTATGGCTACACCTTC
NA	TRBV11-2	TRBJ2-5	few	CASSFYICSAPRETQYF	NA
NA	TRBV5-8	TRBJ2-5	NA	CASSLNGGADQETQYF	TGTGCCAGCAGCTTAAACGGAGGGGCCGACCAAGAGACCCAGTACTTC
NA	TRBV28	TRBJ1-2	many	CASSHYGRGAGVANYGYTF	TGTGCCAGCAGCCATTACGGGCGGGGCGCAGGGGTGGCTAACTATGGCTACACCTTC
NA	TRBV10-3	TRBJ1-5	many	CAISEATQGSQPQHF	TGTGCCATCAGTGAGGCAACACAGGGATCCCAGCCCCAGCATTTT
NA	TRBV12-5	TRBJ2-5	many	CASGLWLEETQYF	TGTGCTAGTGGTTTGTGGCTAGAAGAGACCCAGTACTTC
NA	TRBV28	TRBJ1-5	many	CASRDRFNQPQHF	TGTGCCAGCAGAGACAGGTTCAATCAGCCCCAGCATTTT
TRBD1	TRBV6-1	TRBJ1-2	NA	CANSPDRAYGYTF	TGTGCCAACAGCCCCGACAGGGCCTATGGCTACACCTTC
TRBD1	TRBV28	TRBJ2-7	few	CASSRPGTGNYEQYF	TGTGCCAGCAGTCGCCCCGGGACAGGGAATTACGAGCAGTACTTC
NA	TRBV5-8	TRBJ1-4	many	CASRQLVATNEKLFF	TGTGCCAGCAGACAGTTAGTTGCAACTAATGAAAAACTGTTTTTT
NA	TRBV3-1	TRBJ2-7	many	CASVGPRDYEQYF	TGTGCCAGCGTCGGACCCAGAGACTACGAGCAGTACTTC
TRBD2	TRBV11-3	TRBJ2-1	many	CASSFYTSGAPLSEQFF	TGTGCCAGCAGCTTCTACACTAGCGGGGCTCCCCTGAGTGAGCAGTTCTTC
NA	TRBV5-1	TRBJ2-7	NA	CASSFATSDEQYF	TGCGCCAGCAGCTTTGCCACGAGCGACGAGCAGTACTTC
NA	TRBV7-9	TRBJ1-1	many	CASSSPRGSLMNTEAFF	TGTGCCAGCAGCTCCCCTCGGGGGAGTTTGATGAACACTGAAGCTTTCTTT
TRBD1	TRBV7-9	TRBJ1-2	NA	CASSDSDRGYGYTF	TGTGCCAGCAGCGATTCCGACAGGGGCTATGGCTACACCTTC
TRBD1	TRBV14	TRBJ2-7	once	CASSHKIQGQGGEQYF	TGTGCCAGCAGCCACAAGATCCAAGGACAGGGGGGCGAGCAGTACTTC
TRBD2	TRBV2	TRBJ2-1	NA	CASSRLAGVVNEQFF	TGTGCCAGCAGTCGACTAGCGGGAGTCGTCAATGAGCAGTTCTTC
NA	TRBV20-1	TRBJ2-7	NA	CSARALISWDEQYF	TGCAGTGCTAGAGCCCTCATTTCTTGGGACGAGCAGTACTTC
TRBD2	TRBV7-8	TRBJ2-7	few	CASSLSYDAGGRYEQYF	TGTGCCAGCAGCTTATCCTACGATGCGGGGGGGCGGTACGAGCAGTACTTC
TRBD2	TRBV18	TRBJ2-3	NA	CASSPPGLVFSDTQYF	TGTGCCAGCTCACCACCTGGACTAGTATTTTCAGATACGCAGTATTTT
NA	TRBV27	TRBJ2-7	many	CASSLWGAEQYF	TGTGCCAGCAGTTTATGGGGCGCTGAGCAGTACTTC